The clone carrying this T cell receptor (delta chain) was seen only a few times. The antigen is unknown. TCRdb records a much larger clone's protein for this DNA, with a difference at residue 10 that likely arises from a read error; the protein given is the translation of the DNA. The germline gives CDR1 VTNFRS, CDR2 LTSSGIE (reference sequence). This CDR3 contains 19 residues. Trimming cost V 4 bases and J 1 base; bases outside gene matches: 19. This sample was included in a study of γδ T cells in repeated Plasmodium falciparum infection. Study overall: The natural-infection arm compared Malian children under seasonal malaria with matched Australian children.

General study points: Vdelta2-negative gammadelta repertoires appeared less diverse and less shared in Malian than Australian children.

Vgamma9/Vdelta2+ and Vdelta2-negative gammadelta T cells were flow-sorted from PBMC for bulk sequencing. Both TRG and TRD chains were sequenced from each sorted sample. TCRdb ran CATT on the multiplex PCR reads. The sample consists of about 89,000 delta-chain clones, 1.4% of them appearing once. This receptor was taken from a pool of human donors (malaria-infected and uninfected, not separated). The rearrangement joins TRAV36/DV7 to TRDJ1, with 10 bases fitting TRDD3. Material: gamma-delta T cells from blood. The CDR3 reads CAVTFPTGGCVHFTDKLIF. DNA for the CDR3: TGTGCTGTGACCTTTCCCACTGGGGGATGCGTCCACTTCACCGATAAACTCATCTTT. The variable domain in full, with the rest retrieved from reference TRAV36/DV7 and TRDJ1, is EDKVVQSPLSLVVHEGDTVTLNCSYEVTNFRSLLWYKQEKKAPTFLFMLTSSGIEKKSGRLSSILDKKELSSILNITATQTGDSAIYLCAVTFPTGGCVHFTDKLIFGKGTRVTVEP.